This T cell receptor beta chain was recovered during a study of neurological immune-mediated disorders. Study-wide results and caveats: None of the CDR3 amino acid sequences found in expanded clones was shared across subjects. This suggests that the TCR-beta repertoires were private in all groups.

There are a few counts of this clonotype. What it binds is unknown. In TCRdb, the 5' RACE reads were re-called with MiXCR into one record per CDR3 protein. The table lists around 76,000 distinct CDR3 sequences, 9.5% to 13% of them singletons. Time point indicated: longitudinal time-point 1 (baseline). Germline V lookup: CDR1 SGHAT, CDR2 FQNNGV. The V gene end was trimmed by 3 bases and the J gene end by 8 bases; junction bases not matched to a gene: 6. CDR3 length: 15 amino acids. The source of this sequence is a man under 40 in good health. The chain employs TRBV11-2 and TRBJ2-1; 11 nucleotides line up with TRBD2. Sequenced: PBMCs. The CDR3 here is CASSLLAGGADEQFF. The CDR3 DNA is TGTGCCAGCAGCTTGCTAGCGGGAGGAGCGGATGAGCAGTTCTTC.